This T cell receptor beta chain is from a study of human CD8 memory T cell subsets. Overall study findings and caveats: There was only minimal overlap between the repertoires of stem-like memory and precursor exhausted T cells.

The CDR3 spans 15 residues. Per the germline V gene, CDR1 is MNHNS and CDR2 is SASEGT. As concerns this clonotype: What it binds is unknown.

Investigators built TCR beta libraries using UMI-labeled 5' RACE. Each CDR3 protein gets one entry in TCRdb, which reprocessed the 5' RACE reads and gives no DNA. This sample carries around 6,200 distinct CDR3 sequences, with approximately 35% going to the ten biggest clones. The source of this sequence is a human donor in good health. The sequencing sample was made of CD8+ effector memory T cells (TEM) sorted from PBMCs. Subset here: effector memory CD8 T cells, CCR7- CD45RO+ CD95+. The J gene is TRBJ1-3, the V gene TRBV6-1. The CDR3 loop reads CASSDPDGYGNTIYF.